This paragraph reports one T cell receptor beta chain. No antigen is known for it. Assay: immunoSEQ multiplex PCR; the TCRdb copy retains only in-frame clones and omits some. The table shows a few hundred thousand clones, with roughly 93% occurring only once. These data originate in a study of brain T cells in children with intractable seizures. Overall study results and limits: Clones missing pre-surgery may reflect undersampling of that blood sample. Only CDR3 sequence similarity suggested viral specificity, without known HCMV serostatus.

This sample's time point: blood from clinic visit 5 months post-surgery; TSC patient then seizure free. Only cases whose brain tissue showed the highest T cell transcript signatures were sequenced. Patients received at least one anti-epileptic drug before surgery. After removal of 6 bases from V and 4 bases from J, the junction contained 8 bases not matched to a gene. CDR1 MDHEN and CDR2 SYDVKM come from the germline V gene. The CDR3 contains 15 residues. This receptor was identified in a boy in the first two years of life with tuberous sclerosis and intractable seizures. This chain joins TRBV28 and TRBJ1-2; TRBD1 aligns across 10 bases. Sequencing used peripheral blood, obtained less than 6 months after surgery. CDR3 protein: CASSAGTGATYGYTF. The CDR3 DNA reads as TGTGCCAGCAGCGCCGGGACAGGGGCCACCTATGGCTACACCTTC.